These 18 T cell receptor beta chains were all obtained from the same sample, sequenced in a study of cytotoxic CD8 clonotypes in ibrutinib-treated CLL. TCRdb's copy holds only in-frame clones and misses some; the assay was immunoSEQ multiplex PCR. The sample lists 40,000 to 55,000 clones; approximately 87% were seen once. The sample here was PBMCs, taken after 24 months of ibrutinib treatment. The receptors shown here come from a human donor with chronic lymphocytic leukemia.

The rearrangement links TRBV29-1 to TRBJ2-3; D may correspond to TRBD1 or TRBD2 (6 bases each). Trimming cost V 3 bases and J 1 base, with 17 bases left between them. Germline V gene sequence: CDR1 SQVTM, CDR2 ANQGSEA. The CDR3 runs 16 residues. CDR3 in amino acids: CSVEHTGASGTDTQYF. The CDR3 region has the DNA TGCAGCGTTGAGCACACGGGGGCTTCAGGCACAGATACGCAGTATTTT.

The CDR3 DNA follows: TGTGCCACCAGCCCGGGGAGCACAGATACGCAGTATTTT. The encoded protein is CATSPGSTDTQYF. V usage is TRBV15 and J usage is TRBJ2-3; D may be TRBD2 (5 bases). The V end was cut by 5 bases, the J end by 0 bases, with 6 bases between. Germline V CDR1 and CDR2: LNHNV, YYDKDF (reference sequence). This CDR3 spans 13 amino acids.

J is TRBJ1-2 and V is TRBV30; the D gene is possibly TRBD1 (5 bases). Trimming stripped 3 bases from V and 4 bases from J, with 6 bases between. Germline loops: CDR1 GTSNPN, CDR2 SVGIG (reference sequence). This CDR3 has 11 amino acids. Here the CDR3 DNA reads TGTGCCTGGAGCGGGGCCTATGGCTACACCTTC. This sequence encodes CAWSGAYGYTF.

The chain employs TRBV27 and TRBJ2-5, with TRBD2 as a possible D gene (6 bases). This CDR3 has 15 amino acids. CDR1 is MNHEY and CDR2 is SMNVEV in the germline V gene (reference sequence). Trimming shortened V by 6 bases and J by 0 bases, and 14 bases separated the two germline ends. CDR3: CASSPPGGYQETQYF. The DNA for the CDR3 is TGTGCCAGCAGCCCCCCCGGGGGATACCAAGAGACCCAGTACTTC.

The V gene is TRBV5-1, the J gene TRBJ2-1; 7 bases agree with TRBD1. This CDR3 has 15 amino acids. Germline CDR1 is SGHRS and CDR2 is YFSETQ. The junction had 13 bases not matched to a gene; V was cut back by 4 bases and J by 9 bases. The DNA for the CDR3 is TGCGCCAGCAGCCTGGGGGCTGGGACAGCCAGTGAGCAGTTCTTC. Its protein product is CASSLGAGTASEQFF.

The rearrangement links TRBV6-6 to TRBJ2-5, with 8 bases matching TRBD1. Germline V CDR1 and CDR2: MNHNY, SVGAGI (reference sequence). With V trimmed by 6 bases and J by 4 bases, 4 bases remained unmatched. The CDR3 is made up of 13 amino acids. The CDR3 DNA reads TGTGCCAGCAGAGACAGGGGAAGAGAGACCCAGTACTTC. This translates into CASRDRGRETQYF.

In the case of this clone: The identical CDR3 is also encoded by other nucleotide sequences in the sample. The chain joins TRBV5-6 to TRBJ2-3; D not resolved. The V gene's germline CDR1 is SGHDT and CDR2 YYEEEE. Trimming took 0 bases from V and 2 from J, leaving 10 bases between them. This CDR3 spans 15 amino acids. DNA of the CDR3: TGTGCCAGCAGCTTGGGTGGAGCGACCACAGATACGCAGTATTTT. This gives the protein CASSLGGATTDTQYF. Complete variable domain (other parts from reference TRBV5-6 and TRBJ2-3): DAGVTQSPTHLIKTRGQQVTLRCSPKSGHDTVSWYQQALGQGPQFIFQYYEEEERQRGNFPDRFSGHQFPNYSSELNVNALLLGDSALYLCASSLGGATTDTQYFGPGTRLTVL.

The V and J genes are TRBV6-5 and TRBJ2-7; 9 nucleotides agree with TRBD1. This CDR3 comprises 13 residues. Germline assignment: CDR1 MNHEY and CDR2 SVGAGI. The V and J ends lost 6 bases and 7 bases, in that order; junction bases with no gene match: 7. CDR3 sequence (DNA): TGTGCCAGCAGCGGGGACAGGGTGGTGGAGCAGTACTTC. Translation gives CASSGDRVVEQYF.

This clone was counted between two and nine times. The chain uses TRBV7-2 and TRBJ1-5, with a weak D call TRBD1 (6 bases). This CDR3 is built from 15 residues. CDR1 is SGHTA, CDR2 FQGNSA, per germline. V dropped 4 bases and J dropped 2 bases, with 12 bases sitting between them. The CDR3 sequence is CASSSIQGGNQPQHF. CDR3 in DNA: TGTGCCAGCAGCTCCATACAGGGCGGCAATCAGCCCCAGCATTTT.

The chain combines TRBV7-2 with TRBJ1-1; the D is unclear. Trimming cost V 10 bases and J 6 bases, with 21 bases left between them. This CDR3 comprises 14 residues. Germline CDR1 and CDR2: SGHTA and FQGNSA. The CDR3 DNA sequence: TGTGCCACCCACCTGGGGTGGGGTTCGGCTGAAGCTTTCTTT. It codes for CATHLGWGSAEAFF. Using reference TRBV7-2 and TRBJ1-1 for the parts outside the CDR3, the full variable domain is GAGVSQSPSNKVTEKGKDVELRCDPISGHTALYWYRQSLGQGLEFLIYFQGNSAPDKSGLPSDRFSAERTGGSVSTLTIQRTQQEDSAVYLCATHLGWGSAEAFFGQGTRLTVV.

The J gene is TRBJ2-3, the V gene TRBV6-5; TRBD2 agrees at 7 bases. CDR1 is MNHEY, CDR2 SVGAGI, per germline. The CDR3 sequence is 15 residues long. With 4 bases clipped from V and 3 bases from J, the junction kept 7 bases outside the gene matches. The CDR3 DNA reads TGTGCCAGCAGTTTGGCGGGAGCGGCAACAGATACGCAGTATTTT. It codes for CASSLAGAATDTQYF.

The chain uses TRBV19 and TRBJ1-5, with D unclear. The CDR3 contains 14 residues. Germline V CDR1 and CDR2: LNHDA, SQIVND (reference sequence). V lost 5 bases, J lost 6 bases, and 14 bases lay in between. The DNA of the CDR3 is TGTGCCAGTAGTCCGAGGTCTCGATTTCAGCCCCAGCATTTT. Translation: CASSPRSRFQPQHF.

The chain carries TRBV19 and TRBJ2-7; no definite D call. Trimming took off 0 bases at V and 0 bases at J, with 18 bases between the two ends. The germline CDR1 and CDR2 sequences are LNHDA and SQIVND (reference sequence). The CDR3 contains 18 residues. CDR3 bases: TGTGCCAGTAGTATAGATCTAAGGTCAGAAGTGATCTCCTACGAGCAGTACTTC. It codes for CASSIDLRSEVISYEQYF. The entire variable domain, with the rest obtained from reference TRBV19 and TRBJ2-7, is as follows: DGGITQSPKYLFRKEGQNVTLSCEQNLNHDAMYWYRQDPGQGLRLIYYSQIVNDFQKGDIAEGYSVSREKKESFPLTVTSAQKNPTAFYLCASSIDLRSEVISYEQYFGPGTRLTVT.

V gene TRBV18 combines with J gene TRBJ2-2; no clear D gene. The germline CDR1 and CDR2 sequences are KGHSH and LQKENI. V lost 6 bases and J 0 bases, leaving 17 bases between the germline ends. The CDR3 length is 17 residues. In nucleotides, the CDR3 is TGTGCCAGCTCGCTTAGTCGTCGCGGCACGAACACCGGGGAGCTGTTTTTT. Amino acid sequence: CASSLSRRGTNTGELFF.

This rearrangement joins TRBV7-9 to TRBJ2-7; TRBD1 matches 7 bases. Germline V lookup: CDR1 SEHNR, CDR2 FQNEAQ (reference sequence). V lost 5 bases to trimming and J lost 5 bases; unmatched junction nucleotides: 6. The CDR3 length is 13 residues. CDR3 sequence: CASSHRGSHEQYF. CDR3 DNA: TGTGCCAGCAGCCACAGGGGCTCGCACGAGCAGTACTTC.

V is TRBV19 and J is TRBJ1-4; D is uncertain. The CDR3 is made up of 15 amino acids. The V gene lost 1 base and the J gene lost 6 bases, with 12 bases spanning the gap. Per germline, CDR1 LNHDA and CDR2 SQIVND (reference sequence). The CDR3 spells CASSIAGPVDEKLFF. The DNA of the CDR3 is TGTGCCAGTAGTATAGCAGGTCCGGTGGATGAAAAACTGTTTTTT.

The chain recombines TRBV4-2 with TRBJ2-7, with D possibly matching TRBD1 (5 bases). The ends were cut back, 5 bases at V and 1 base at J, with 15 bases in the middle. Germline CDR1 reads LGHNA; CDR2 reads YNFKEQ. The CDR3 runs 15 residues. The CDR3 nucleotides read TGTGCCAGCAGCTTAGGGGTAACTAATTCCTACGAGCAGTACTTC. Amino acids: CASSLGVTNSYEQYF.

The DNA for the CDR3 is TGTGCCAGCAGCATCCGGGACAGCCACTACGAGCAGTACTTC. It yields the protein CASSIRDSHYEQYF. This chain joins TRBV6-6 and TRBJ2-7, with 7 bases identical to TRBD1. CDR3 length: 14 residues. With 6 bases clipped from V and 3 bases from J, the junction kept 8 bases outside the gene matches. In germline, CDR1 is MNHNY, CDR2 SVGAGI (reference sequence).